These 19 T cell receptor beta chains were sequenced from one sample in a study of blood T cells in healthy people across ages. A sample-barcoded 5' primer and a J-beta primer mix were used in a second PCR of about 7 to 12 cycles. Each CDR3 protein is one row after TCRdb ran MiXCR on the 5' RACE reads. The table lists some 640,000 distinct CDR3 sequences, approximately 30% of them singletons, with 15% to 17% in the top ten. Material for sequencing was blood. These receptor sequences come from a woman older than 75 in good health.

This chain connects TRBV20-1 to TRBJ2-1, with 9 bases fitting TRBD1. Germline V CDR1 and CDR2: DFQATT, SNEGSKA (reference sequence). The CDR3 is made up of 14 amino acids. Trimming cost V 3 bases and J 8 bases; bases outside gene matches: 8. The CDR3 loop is CSASSGTGIYEQFF. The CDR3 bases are TGCAGTGCTAGTTCCGGGACAGGGATCTATGAGCAGTTCTTC.

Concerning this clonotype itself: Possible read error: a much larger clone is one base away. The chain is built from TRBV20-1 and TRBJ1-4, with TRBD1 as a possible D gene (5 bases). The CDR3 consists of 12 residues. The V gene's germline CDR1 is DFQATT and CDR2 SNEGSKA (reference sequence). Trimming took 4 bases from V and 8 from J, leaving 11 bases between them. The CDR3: CSAIGWGEKLFF. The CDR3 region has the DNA TGCAGTGCTATCGGGTGGGGGGAAAAACTGTTTTTT.

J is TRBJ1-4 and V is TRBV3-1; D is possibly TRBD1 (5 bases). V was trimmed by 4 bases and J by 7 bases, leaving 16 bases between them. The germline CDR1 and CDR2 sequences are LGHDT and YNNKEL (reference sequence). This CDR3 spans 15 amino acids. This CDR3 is CASSLRGGEVEKLFF. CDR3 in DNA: TGTGCCAGCAGCCTTCGCGGGGGGGAGGTTGAAAAACTGTTTTTT.

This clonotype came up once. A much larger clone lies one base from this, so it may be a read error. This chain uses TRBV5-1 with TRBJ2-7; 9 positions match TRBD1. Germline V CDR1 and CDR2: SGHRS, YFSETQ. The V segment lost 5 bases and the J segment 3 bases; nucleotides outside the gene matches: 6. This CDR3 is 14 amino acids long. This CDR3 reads CASRMPGQGYEQYF. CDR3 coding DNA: TGCGCCAGCAGGATGCCGGGACAGGGCTACGAGCAGTACTTC.

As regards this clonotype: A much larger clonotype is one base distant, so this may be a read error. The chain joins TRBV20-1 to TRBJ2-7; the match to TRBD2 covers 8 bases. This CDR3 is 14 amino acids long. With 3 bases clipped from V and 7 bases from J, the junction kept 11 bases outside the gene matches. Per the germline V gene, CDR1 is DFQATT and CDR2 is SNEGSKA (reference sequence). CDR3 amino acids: CSASGGAAYNEQYF. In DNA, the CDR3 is TGCAGTGCTAGCGGGGGGGCGGCCTACAATGAGCAGTACTTC.

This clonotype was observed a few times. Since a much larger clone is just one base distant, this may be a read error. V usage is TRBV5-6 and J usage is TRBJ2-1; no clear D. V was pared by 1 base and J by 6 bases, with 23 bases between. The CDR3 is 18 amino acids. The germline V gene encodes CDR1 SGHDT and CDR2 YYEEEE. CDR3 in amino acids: CASSLSVQSRRISNEQFF. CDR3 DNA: TGTGCCAGCAGCTTGAGCGTCCAAAGCCGAAGAATTAGCAATGAGCAGTTCTTC.

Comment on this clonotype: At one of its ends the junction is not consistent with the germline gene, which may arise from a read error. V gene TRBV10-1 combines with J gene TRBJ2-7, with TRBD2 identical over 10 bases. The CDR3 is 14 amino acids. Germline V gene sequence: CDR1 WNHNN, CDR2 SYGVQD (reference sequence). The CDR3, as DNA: TGCGCCAGCAGGGAGTCTAGCGGGAGAACCGAGCAGTACTTC. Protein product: CASRESSGRTEQYF.

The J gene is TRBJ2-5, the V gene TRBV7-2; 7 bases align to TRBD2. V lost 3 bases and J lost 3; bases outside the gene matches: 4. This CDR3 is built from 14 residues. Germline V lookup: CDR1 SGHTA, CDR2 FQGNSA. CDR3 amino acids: CASSFSGLEETQYF. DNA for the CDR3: TGTGCCAGCAGCTTTAGCGGGCTTGAAGAGACCCAGTACTTC.

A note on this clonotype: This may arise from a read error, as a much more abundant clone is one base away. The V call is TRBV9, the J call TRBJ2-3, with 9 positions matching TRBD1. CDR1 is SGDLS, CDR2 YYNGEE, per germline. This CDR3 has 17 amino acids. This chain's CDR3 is CASSRTPGQGITDMQYF. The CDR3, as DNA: TGTGCCAGCAGCCGAACGCCGGGACAGGGAATCACAGATATGCAGTATTTT. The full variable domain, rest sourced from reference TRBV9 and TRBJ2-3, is DSGVTQTPKHLITATGQRVTLRCSPRSGDLSVYWYQQSLDQGLQFLIQYYNGEERAKGNILERFSAQQFPDLHSELNLSSLELGDSALYFCASSRTPGQGITDMQYFGPGTRLTVL.

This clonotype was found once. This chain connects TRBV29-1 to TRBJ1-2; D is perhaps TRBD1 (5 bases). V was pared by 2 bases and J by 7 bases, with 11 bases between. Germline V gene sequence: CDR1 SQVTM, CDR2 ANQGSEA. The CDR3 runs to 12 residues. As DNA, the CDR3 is TGCAGCGTTGAACGGCAGGGTGGTGGCTACACCTTC. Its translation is CSVERQGGGYTF.

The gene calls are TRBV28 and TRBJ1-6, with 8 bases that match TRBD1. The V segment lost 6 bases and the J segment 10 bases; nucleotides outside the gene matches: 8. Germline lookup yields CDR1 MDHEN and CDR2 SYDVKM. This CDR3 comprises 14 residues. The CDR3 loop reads CASRPGQGRSPLHF. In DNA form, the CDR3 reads TGTGCCAGCAGACCCGGACAGGGCCGCTCACCCCTCCACTTT.

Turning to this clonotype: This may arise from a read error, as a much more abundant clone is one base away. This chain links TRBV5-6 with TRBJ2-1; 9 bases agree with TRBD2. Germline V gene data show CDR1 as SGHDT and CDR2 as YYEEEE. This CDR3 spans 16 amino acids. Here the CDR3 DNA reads TGTGTCAGCAGCTCGCCGGTGCGGGGGGGCAAAAATGAGCAGTTCTTC. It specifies CVSSSPVRGGKNEQFF.

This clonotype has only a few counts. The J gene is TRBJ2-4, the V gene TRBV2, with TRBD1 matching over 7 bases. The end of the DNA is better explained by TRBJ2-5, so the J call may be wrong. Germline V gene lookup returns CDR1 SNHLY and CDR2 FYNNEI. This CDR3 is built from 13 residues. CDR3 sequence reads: CASKRGRAETQYF. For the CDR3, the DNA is TGTGCCAGCAAGAGGGGGCGCGCGGAGACCCAGTACTTC.

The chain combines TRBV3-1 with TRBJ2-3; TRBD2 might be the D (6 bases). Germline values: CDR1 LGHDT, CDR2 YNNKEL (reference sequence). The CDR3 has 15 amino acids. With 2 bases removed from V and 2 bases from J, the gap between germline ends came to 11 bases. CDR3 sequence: CASSQPSGDTDTQYF. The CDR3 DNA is TGTGCCAGCAGCCAACCTTCGGGGGACACAGATACGCAGTATTTT.

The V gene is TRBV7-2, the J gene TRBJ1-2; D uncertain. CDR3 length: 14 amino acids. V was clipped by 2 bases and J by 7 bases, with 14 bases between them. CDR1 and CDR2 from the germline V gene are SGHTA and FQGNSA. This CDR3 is CASSLLWEISGYTF. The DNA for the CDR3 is TGTGCCAGCAGCTTACTCTGGGAAATCAGTGGCTACACCTTC. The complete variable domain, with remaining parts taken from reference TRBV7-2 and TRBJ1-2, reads GAGVSQSPSNKVTEKGKDVELRCDPISGHTALYWYRQSLGQGLEFLIYFQGNSAPDKSGLPSDRFSAERTGGSVSTLTIQRTQQEDSAVYLCASSLLWEISGYTFGSGTRLTVV.

The DNA of the CDR3 is TGTGCCAGCAGTGAACAGGGGTTTCAAGCTGAAGCTTTCTTT. Translating gives CASSEQGFQAEAFF. V usage is TRBV2 and J usage is TRBJ1-1; tentative D call: TRBD1 (6 bases). CDR3 size: 14 residues. The germline V and J ends were trimmed by 2 bases and 6 bases, with 13 bases remaining between them. Germline CDR1 is SNHLY and CDR2 is FYNNEI. Filled out from reference TRBV2 and TRBJ1-1, the complete variable domain reads EPEVTQTPSHQVTQMGQEVILRCVPISNHLYFYWYRQILGQKVEFLVSFYNNEISEKSEIFDDQFSVERPDGSNFTLKIRSTKLEDSAMYFCASSEQGFQAEAFFGQGTRLTVV.

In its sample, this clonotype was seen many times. This chain's CDR3 is CAISVWGRSRYEQYF. The CDR3 DNA sequence: TGTGCCATCAGTGTTTGGGGACGGTCGCGCTACGAGCAGTACTTC. The chain combines TRBV10-3 with TRBJ2-7; D is possibly TRBD1 or TRBD2 (5 bases each). The CDR3 is 15 residues long. The germline V gene has CDR1 ENHRY and CDR2 SYGVKD. V lost 4 bases and J 3 bases, leaving 16 bases between the germline ends.

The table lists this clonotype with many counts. For the CDR3, the DNA is TGTGCCAGCAGTGAACAGGGGGCTTACGAGCAGTACTTC. As protein: CASSEQGAYEQYF. The chain is built from TRBV25-1 and TRBJ2-7; 8 nucleotides match TRBD1. Germline loops: CDR1 MGHDK, CDR2 SYGVNS. The junction had 1 base not matched to a gene; V was cut back by 2 bases and J by 4 bases. The CDR3 is 13 residues long.

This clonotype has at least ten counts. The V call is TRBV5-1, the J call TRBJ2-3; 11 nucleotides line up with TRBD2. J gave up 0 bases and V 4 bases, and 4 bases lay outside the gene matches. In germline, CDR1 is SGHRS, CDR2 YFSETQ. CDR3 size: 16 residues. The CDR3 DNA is TGCGCCAGCAGCCCGGGACTAGCGGATAGCACAGATACGCAGTATTTT. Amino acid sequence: CASSPGLADSTDTQYF.